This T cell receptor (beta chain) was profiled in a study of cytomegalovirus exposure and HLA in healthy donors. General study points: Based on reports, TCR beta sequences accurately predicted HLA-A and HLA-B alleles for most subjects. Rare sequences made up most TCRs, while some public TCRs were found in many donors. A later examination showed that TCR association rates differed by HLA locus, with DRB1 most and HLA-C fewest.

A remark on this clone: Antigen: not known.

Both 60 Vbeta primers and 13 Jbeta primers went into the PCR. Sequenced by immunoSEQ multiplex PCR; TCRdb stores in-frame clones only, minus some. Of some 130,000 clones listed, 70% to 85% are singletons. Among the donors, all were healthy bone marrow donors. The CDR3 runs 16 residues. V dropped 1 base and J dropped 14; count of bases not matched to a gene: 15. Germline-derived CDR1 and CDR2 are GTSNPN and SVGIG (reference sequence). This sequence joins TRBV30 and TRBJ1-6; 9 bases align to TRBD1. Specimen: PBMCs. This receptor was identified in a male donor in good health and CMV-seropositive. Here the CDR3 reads CAWSAPRTGEVRALHF. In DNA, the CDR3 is TGTGCCTGGAGTGCCCCACGGACAGGGGAAGTTCGGGCCCTCCACTTT.